This T cell receptor beta chain was captured in a study of T-cell reconstitution after alpha-beta-depleted transplantation in children. The TCRbeta library was prepared with unique molecular identifiers. TCRdb redid the calling of the PCR reads with MiXCR, one entry per CDR3 protein. The table lists about 500,000 distinct CDR3 sequences, about 33% of them singletons. V was trimmed by 0 bases and J by 8 bases, leaving 14 bases between them. Per the germline V gene, CDR1 is DFQATT and CDR2 is SNEGSKA (reference sequence). This CDR3 is built from 15 residues. Sequenced material: PBMCs from the stem cell graft donor, taken from the stem cell graft. This TCR was recovered from a human donor who donated a stem cell graft to a child with aplastic anemia. The rearrangement joins TRBV20-1 to TRBJ1-6; TRBD1 might be the D (6 bases). The CDR3 DNA sequence: TGCAGTGCTAGAGATGGAAGCAGGGGTCATTCACCCCTCCACTTT. Amino acid sequence: CSARDGSRGHSPLHF.